This is a list of T cell receptor beta chains from one sample in a study of T cell repertoires in cytomegalovirus infection. TCRdb passed the reads through MiXCR, listing each CDR3 protein once. The table includes fewer than 400,000 distinct CDR3 sequences, roughly 18% detected once. The material sequenced was PBMCs. The receptors come from a human donor in good health (CMV status not recorded). Some clones in this sample may be carry-over from other donors' samples. CDR3s include the opening cysteine and the closing phenylalanine or tryptophan. A D gene is named only where the DNA matches it firmly. Part of the rows lack a size; the others show once, few, many or a class for expanded clones.

size | J | D | V | CDR3 | DNA
many | TRBJ1-1 | TRBD1 | TRBV7-9 | CASSSLEETGNAFF | TGTGCCAGCAGCTCATTGGAGGAGACAGGGAACGCTTTCTTT
. | TRBJ1-6 | . | TRBV12-3/TRBV12-4 | CASTQSTSPLHF | TGTGCCAGCACGCAGTCTACCTCACCCCTCCACTTT
few | TRBJ1-4 | . | TRBV12-5 | CASGLTWEEKLFF | TGTGCTAGTGGTTTGACCTGGGAAGAAAAACTGTTTTTT
. | TRBJ2-3 | . | TRBV28 | CATADLTVRTDTQYF | TGTGCCACCGCGGATTTGACAGTTCGCACAGATACGCAGTATTTT
few | TRBJ2-3 | . | TRBV11-2 | CASSIRGGWADTQYF | TGTGCCAGCAGTATAAGGGGGGGTTGGGCAGATACGCAGTATTTT
few | TRBJ1-1 | . | TRBV5-4 | CASSSKGRAEAFF | TGTGCCAGCAGCTCCAAAGGCCGGGCTGAAGCTTTCTTT
few | TRBJ2-4 | . | TRBV10-3 | CAISRDSGNIQYF | TGTGCCATCAGTCGGGACTCGGGGAACATTCAGTACTTC
few | TRBJ1-4 | . | TRBV19 | CASSPTHGTNEKLFF | TGTGCCAGTAGTCCAACTCACGGAACTAATGAAAAACTGTTTTTT
few | TRBJ2-4 | . | TRBV4-1 | CASSQVSRDGNIQYF | TGCGCCAGCAGCCAAGTCTCCAGGGACGGAAACATTCAGTACTTC
many | TRBJ1-1 | . | TRBV19 | CASSKSVRRKNTEAFF | TGTGCCAGTAGTAAATCAGTCAGGCGGAAGAACACTGAAGCTTTCTTT
many | TRBJ2-7 | . | TRBV7-8 | CASSPHYEQYF | TGTGCCAGCAGCCCCCATTATGAGCAGTACTTC
. | TRBJ2-1 | TRBD2 | TRBV2 | CASGGNRASGYSYNEQFF | TGTGCCAGCGGGGGGAACAGGGCTAGCGGGTACTCCTACAATGAGCAGTTCTTC
few | TRBJ2-3 | . | TRBV4-1 | CASSQERTQDTQYF | TGCGCCAGCAGCCAAGAAAGGACACAAGATACGCAGTATTTT
many | TRBJ1-2 | . | TRBV12-3/TRBV12-4 | CASSPGGHPFYGYTF | TGTGCCAGCAGTCCCGGGGGGCACCCCTTCTATGGCTACACCTTC
many | TRBJ2-2 | TRBD2 | TRBV7-2 | CASSLRPSGGTGELFF | TGTGCCAGCAGCTTACGGCCTAGCGGTGGCACCGGGGAGCTGTTTTTT
. | TRBJ2-7 | . | TRBV20-1 | CSARRPGVSSYEQYF | TGCAGTGCTAGAAGGCCTGGGGTGAGCTCCTACGAGCAGTACTTC
many | TRBJ2-3 | . | TRBV7-2 | CASSLGSGSQVDTQYF | TGTGCCAGCAGCTTAGGATCCGGGAGCCAGGTTGATACGCAGTATTTT
. | TRBJ1-2 | . | TRBV15 | CATSGRQDIGYGYTF | TGTGCCACCAGCGGACGACAGGATATTGGCTATGGCTACACCTTC
few | TRBJ1-2 | TRBD1 | TRBV19 | CASSVQGNYGYTF | TGTGCCAGTAGCGTACAGGGGAACTATGGCTACACCTTC
. | TRBJ1-6 | . | TRBV19 | CASSHAGTRNSPLHF | TGTGCCAGTAGCCACGCCGGGACCCGGAATTCACCCCTCCACTTT
many | TRBJ2-3 | . | TRBV7-6 | CASSRLGGTDTQYF | TGTGCCAGCAGCCGTCTCGGCGGCACAGATACGCAGTATTTT
few | TRBJ2-5 | . | TRBV5-4 | CASSVGQWSLSAQYF | TGTGCCAGCAGCGTGGGTCAGTGGAGCTTGTCGGCCCAGTACTTC
few | TRBJ1-2 | . | TRBV2 | CASSDQGLGGYTF | TGTGCCAGCAGTGATCAGGGGTTGGGAGGCTACACCTTC
many | TRBJ2-7 | . | TRBV11-2 | CASSSDRAYEQYF | TGTGCCAGCAGCTCGGACCGGGCGTACGAGCAGTACTTC
many | TRBJ2-1 | TRBD2 | TRBV7-9 | CASSLDASGGREQFF | TGTGCCAGCAGCTTAGATGCTAGCGGGGGGCGTGAGCAGTTCTTC
many | TRBJ2-5 | TRBD2 | TRBV7-2 | CASSLARLAVETQYF | TGTGCCAGCAGCTTAGCGCGGCTAGCGGTGGAGACCCAGTACTTC
many | TRBJ1-6 | . | TRBV7-2 | CASSFAPFATPLHF | TGTGCCAGCAGCTTCGCCCCGTTCGCGACGCCCCTCCACTTT
many | TRBJ2-5 | . | TRBV11-3 | CASSLDQQTQYF | TGTGCCAGCAGCTTAGATCAGCAGACCCAGTACTTC
many | TRBJ1-5 | TRBD1 | TRBV12-5 | CASGLGTGTNQPQHF | TGTGCTAGTGGTTTAGGGACAGGGACTAATCAGCCCCAGCATTTT
few | TRBJ1-1 | . | TRBV14 | CASSRRQMGMNTEAFF | TGTGCCAGCAGCCGCAGACAGATGGGGATGAACACTGAAGCTTTCTTT
many | TRBJ2-5 | TRBD2 | TRBV10-3 | CAISEGTSRSETQYF | TGTGCCATCAGTGAGGGGACTAGCCGATCAGAGACCCAGTACTTC
. | TRBJ1-1 | . | TRBV5-5 | CASSPVGRTEAFF | TGTGCCAGCAGCCCCGTGGGGCGCACTGAAGCTTTCTTT
few | TRBJ2-1 | TRBD1 | TRBV14 | CASSGQGSSYNEQFF | TGTGCCAGCAGTGGACAGGGTAGCTCCTACAATGAGCAGTTCTTC
. | TRBJ1-1 | . | TRBV11-2 | CASSSVGLGYAEAFF | TGTGCCAGCAGCTCCGTCGGGTTAGGGTACGCTGAAGCTTTCTTT
. | TRBJ2-7 | . | TRBV4-2 | CASSHPEGGHYEQYF | TGTGCCAGCAGCCATCCAGAGGGAGGCCACTACGAGCAGTACTTC
. | TRBJ2-3 | . | TRBV6-6 | CASRREVWDNTDTQYF | TGTGCCAGCAGGCGTGAAGTATGGGATAACACAGATACGCAGTATTTT
. | TRBJ2-5 | . | TRBV4-1 | CASSQILASQETQYF | TGTGCCAGCAGCCAAATACTAGCATCCCAAGAGACCCAGTACTTC
many | TRBJ2-7 | . | TRBV7-8 | CASSFGTYYEQYF | TGTGCCAGCAGCTTCGGGACTTACTACGAGCAGTACTTC
many | TRBJ2-1 | . | TRBV7-2 | CASSPRRGNEQFF | TGTGCCAGCAGCCCCCGGAGGGGTAATGAGCAGTTCTTC
few | TRBJ1-4 | . | TRBV7-6 | CASSLARPGLGKLFF | TGTGCCAGCAGCTTAGCACGACCAGGCTTAGGAAAACTGTTTTTT
many | TRBJ2-7 | TRBD2 | TRBV7-2 | CASRFLAGGSYEQYF | TGTGCCAGCAGGTTCCTAGCGGGGGGCTCCTACGAGCAGTACTTC
many | TRBJ1-5 | TRBD1 | TRBV7-2 | CASSLGGRGDGQPQHF | TGTGCCAGCAGCTTAGGGGGCAGGGGGGACGGTCAGCCCCAGCATTTT
few | TRBJ2-7 | . | TRBV28 | CASSNPWDLSYEQYF | TGTGCCAGCAGTAATCCTTGGGACCTATCCTACGAGCAGTACTTC
few | TRBJ2-7 | TRBD2 | TRBV7-9 | CASTLAGVVYEQYF | TGTGCCAGCACCCTAGCGGGAGTAGTGTACGAGCAGTACTTC
. | TRBJ2-1 | . | TRBV23-1 | CASQTRREQHNEQFF | TGCGCCAGCCAAACCAGGCGGGAACAACACAATGAGCAGTTCTTC
few | TRBJ2-7 | . | TRBV20-1 | CSASRLGTYEQYF | TGCAGTGCTAGTCGATTAGGGACCTACGAGCAGTACTTC
. | TRBJ2-4 | TRBD1 | TRBV5-6 | CASSSDRDLAKNIQYF | TGTGCCAGCAGCTCAGACAGGGATCTAGCCAAAAACATTCAGTACTTC
. | TRBJ2-7 | . | TRBV7-2 | CASSLVRLSYEQYF | TGTGCCAGCAGCTTAGTGAGGCTCTCCTACGAGCAGTACTTC
few | TRBJ2-3 | . | TRBV9 | CASSSSPSAASTDTQYF | TGTGCCAGCAGCTCCTCCCCGTCTGCGGCTAGCACAGATACGCAGTATTTT
few | TRBJ1-5 | . | TRBV4-1 | CASSHVGRRQAQPQHF | TGCGCCAGCAGCCACGTTGGACGGCGCCAGGCGCAGCCCCAGCATTTT
few | TRBJ1-2 | TRBD1 | TRBV12-3/TRBV12-4 | CASSLGRGLGGYTF | TGTGCCAGCAGTCTGGGCAGGGGGCTCGGTGGCTACACCTTC
few | TRBJ1-5 | TRBD1 | TRBV27 | CASRPGTGGNQPQHF | TGTGCCAGCAGACCCGGGACAGGGGGAAATCAGCCCCAGCATTTT
few | TRBJ2-1 | TRBD2 | TRBV12-3/TRBV12-4 | CASSFVASGSGEQFF | TGTGCCAGCAGTTTTGTGGCTAGCGGGAGTGGTGAGCAGTTCTTC
. | TRBJ2-2 | . | TRBV7-6 | CASSSSGTRTGELFF | TGTGCCAGCAGCTCCTCCGGGACACGCACCGGGGAGCTGTTTTTT
. | TRBJ1-2 | . | TRBV3-1 | CASSPSGRLDGYTF | TGTGCCAGCAGCCCGTCAGGGAGGTTAGATGGCTACACCTTC
many | TRBJ2-1 | . | TRBV11-1 | CASSLDRGPPYYNEQFF | TGTGCCAGCAGCTTGGATCGGGGTCCTCCCTACTACAATGAGCAGTTCTTC
. | TRBJ2-3 | TRBD2 | TRBV27 | CAAGGNADTQYF | TGTGCCGCGGGGGGCAACGCAGATACGCAGTATTTT